Each of the 29 T cell receptor beta chains below was sequenced from the same sample in a study of T cell changes during pregnancy in multiple sclerosis. Assay: immunoSEQ multiplex PCR; the TCRdb copy retains only in-frame clones and omits some. Among more than 90,000 clones listed, about 94% were seen once. The input for sequencing was peripheral blood, taken in the third trimester of pregnancy. All receptors derive from a female donor with multiple sclerosis, enrolled in a pregnancy study.

The V and J genes are TRBV28 and TRBJ2-3; tentative D call: TRBD2 (6 bases). This CDR3 comprises 15 residues. Germline-derived CDR1 and CDR2 are MDHEN and SYDVKM. V lost 7 bases to trimming and J lost 6 bases, with 20 bases between them. The CDR3 bases are TGTGCCAGCAACTCCCGGCAGGGAGGTCGGGATACGCAGTATTTT. Amino acids: CASNSRQGGRDTQYF. Drawing the rest from reference TRBV28 and TRBJ2-3, the complete variable domain is DVKVTQSSRYLVKRTGEKVFLECVQDMDHENMFWYRQDPGLGLRLIYFSYDVKMKEKGDIPEGYSVSREKKERFSLILESASTNQTSMYLCASNSRQGGRDTQYFGPGTRLTVL.

The rearrangement joins TRBV7-2 to TRBJ2-1; D is perhaps TRBD1 (6 bases). Trimming left V 5 bases short and J 3 bases short, with 11 bases between. Germline CDR1 SGHTA, CDR2 FQGNSA. This CDR3 has 14 residues. The CDR3 nucleotides read TGTGCCAGCAGCCCTAGGGGGTACTACAATGAGCAGTTCTTC. Translation gives CASSPRGYYNEQFF.

V usage is TRBV7-2 and J usage is TRBJ1-4, with D maybe TRBD1 (6 bases). V was pared by 4 bases and J by 10 bases, with 10 bases between. The CDR3 sequence is 12 residues long. Germline V gene lookup returns CDR1 SGHTA and CDR2 FQGNSA. CDR3 sequence reads: CASSSGAGKLFF. DNA of the CDR3: TGTGCCAGCAGCTCAGGGGCGGGAAAACTGTTTTTT. Together with reference TRBV7-2 and TRBJ1-4, the CDR3 gives the full variable domain: GAGVSQSPSNKVTEKGKDVELRCDPISGHTALYWYRQSLGQGLEFLIYFQGNSAPDKSGLPSDRFSAERTGGSVSTLTIQRTQQEDSAVYLCASSSGAGKLFFGSGTQLSVL.

The chain uses TRBV28 and TRBJ2-7, with no clear D. V was pared by 6 bases and J by 3 bases, with 9 bases between. The CDR3 is made up of 12 amino acids. Germline V gene lookup returns CDR1 MDHEN and CDR2 SYDVKM. Here the CDR3 DNA reads TGTGCCAGCAGCCCTAGAAACTACGAGCAGTACTTC. Protein product: CASSPRNYEQYF.

This rearrangement joins TRBV4-2 to TRBJ2-3; TRBD1 agrees at 11 bases. V lost 0 bases and J lost 6; bases outside the gene matches: 5. The CDR3 extends over 16 amino acids. Germline lookup yields CDR1 LGHNA and CDR2 YNFKEQ. Here the CDR3 DNA reads TGTGCCAGCAGCCAAGATGGGGACAGGGGGAGGGATACGCAGTATTTT. It codes for CASSQDGDRGRDTQYF.

The V call is TRBV6-1, the J call TRBJ1-3; a weak D match, TRBD1 (5 bases). Germline values: CDR1 MNHNS, CDR2 SASEGT. Trimming left V 4 bases short and J 4 bases short, with 17 bases between. This CDR3 has 16 residues. CDR3 region: CASSGAGKGVGNTIYF. In DNA form, the CDR3 reads TGTGCCAGCAGTGGAGCAGGAAAAGGGGTGGGAAACACCATATATTTT.

V usage is TRBV7-9 and J usage is TRBJ2-7, with D possibly matching TRBD2 (5 bases). V gave up 5 bases and J gave up 7 bases, with 21 bases separating them. CDR1 is SEHNR, CDR2 FQNEAQ, per germline (reference sequence). CDR3 length equals 15 residues. The CDR3 DNA follows: TGTGCCAGCAGCCTCCTAGCTGGCTCCGCAGGAGAGCAGTACTTC. Its translation is CASSLLAGSAGEQYF.

This chain uses TRBV19 with TRBJ1-2; the D is unclear. V lost 6 bases and J lost 4, with 18 bases in between. CDR1 and CDR2 from the germline V gene are LNHDA and SQIVND (reference sequence). CDR3 length: 15 residues. Here the CDR3 DNA reads TGTGCCAGTAGACACCTGGAGGGTCGGGGCTATGGCTACACCTTC. Its translation is CASRHLEGRGYGYTF.

The chain couples TRBV6-5 to TRBJ1-2; 7 bases fit TRBD1. Trimming took 6 bases from V and 4 from J; bases not matched to a gene: 5. Germline assignment: CDR1 MNHEY and CDR2 SVGAGI. The CDR3 runs to 13 residues. CDR3 in amino acids: CASSTDRAYGYTF. As DNA, the CDR3 is TGTGCCAGCAGCACAGACAGGGCCTATGGCTACACCTTC.

This chain connects TRBV19 to TRBJ2-5; D may be TRBD1 (6 bases). This CDR3 region has 11 residues. V lost 7 bases to trimming and J lost 7 bases, with 10 bases between them. Germline-derived CDR1 and CDR2 are LNHDA and SQIVND (reference sequence). CDR3 DNA sequence: TGTGCCAGTAAAGCAGGGGTGACCCAGTACTTC. Amino acids: CASKAGVTQYF.

This clone has a single count. The gene calls are TRBV14 and TRBJ2-2, with 11 bases identical to TRBD1. CDR3 length: 15 amino acids. J was trimmed by 6 bases and V by 5 bases; bases with no gene match: 5. Looked up from germline, CDR1 is SGHDN and CDR2 is FVKESK. The chain's CDR3 is CASSKGQGAAGELFF. The CDR3 DNA sequence: TGTGCCAGCAGCAAAGGACAGGGGGCGGCCGGGGAGCTGTTTTTT.

The CDR3: CASSPGNYNEQFF. Here the CDR3 DNA reads TGTGCCAGCAGCCCAGGGAACTACAATGAGCAGTTCTTC. V usage is TRBV5-4 and J usage is TRBJ2-1, with a weak D call TRBD1 (5 bases). Germline V lookup: CDR1 SGHNT, CDR2 YYREEE (reference sequence). CDR3 length: 13 amino acids. V gave up 4 bases and J gave up 3 bases, with 8 bases separating them.

This sequence joins TRBV29-1 and TRBJ2-1; 11 bases agree with TRBD2. Germline assignment: CDR1 SQVTM and CDR2 ANQGSEA. The CDR3 runs 17 residues. V shed 1 base and J 2 bases; nucleotides not matched to a gene: 7. CDR3 DNA sequence: TGCAGCGTTGAAGGACTAGCGGGGCCCTATACCTACAATGAGCAGTTCTTC. Its translation is CSVEGLAGPYTYNEQFF.

The genes are TRBV11-2 and TRBJ2-7, with 10 bases fitting TRBD1. Germline assignment: CDR1 SGHAT and CDR2 FQNNGV. This CDR3 spans 14 amino acids. With 4 bases clipped from V and 5 bases from J, the junction kept 5 bases outside the gene matches. The CDR3 region is CASSYSGTGDEQYF. Here the CDR3 DNA reads TGTGCCAGCAGCTATTCCGGGACAGGGGACGAGCAGTACTTC.

The chain is built from TRBV11-1 and TRBJ2-2; D uncertain. The CDR3 is 13 residues long. Deletions cut 4 bases from V and 3 bases from J, with 6 bases between. Germline V gene lookup returns CDR1 SGHAT and CDR2 FQDESV (reference sequence). CDR3 in amino acids: CASSSYYTGELFF. For the CDR3, the DNA is TGTGCCAGCAGCTCCTACTACACCGGGGAGCTGTTTTTT.

The rearrangement joins TRBV30 to TRBJ1-6; possible D gene TRBD1, 6 bases. In germline, CDR1 is GTSNPN, CDR2 SVGIG (reference sequence). This CDR3 region has 12 residues. Trimming left V 2 bases short and J 10 bases short, with 9 bases between. The CDR3 region has the DNA TGTGCCTGGAGTCCAGGGGAATCACCCCTCCACTTT. This encodes CAWSPGESPLHF.

The chain recombines TRBV5-4 with TRBJ2-7; D is possibly TRBD2 (5 bases). The germline V gene encodes CDR1 SGHNT and CDR2 YYREEE (reference sequence). Trimming took 3 bases from V and 0 from J, leaving 13 bases between them. The CDR3 loop spans 15 amino acids. The CDR3 DNA reads TGTGCCAGCAGCTCGGAAGGACTGAGCTCCTACGAGCAGTACTTC. Translating gives CASSSEGLSSYEQYF.

This sequence joins TRBV10-3 and TRBJ2-7, with TRBD1 matching 10 bases. Trimming cost V 8 bases and J 0 bases; bases outside gene matches: 7. There are 15 residues in the CDR3. Looked up from germline, CDR1 is ENHRY and CDR2 is SYGVKD. CDR3 in DNA: TGTGCCATCGCAGTGGGGACAGGGGTCTCCTACGAGCAGTACTTC. It specifies CAIAVGTGVSYEQYF.

The genes are TRBV6-5 and TRBJ2-3; a weak D match, TRBD2 (5 bases). The CDR3 extends over 15 amino acids. Germline-derived CDR1 and CDR2 are MNHEY and SVGAGI. Between the trimmed V and J ends, which lost 6 bases and 8 bases, there was a span of 21 bases. The CDR3 loop is CASRPGGRPVGTQYF. CDR3 sequence (DNA): TGTGCCAGCAGACCGGGCGGGCGGCCAGTGGGTACGCAGTATTTT.

The chain recombines TRBV7-3 with TRBJ1-3, with 7 bases identical to TRBD1. V was clipped by 4 bases and J by 0 bases; unmatched bases: 3. Germline V gives CDR1 SGHTA, CDR2 FQGTGA. The CDR3 is made up of 15 amino acids. CDR3 coding DNA: TGTGCCAGCAGCTCTTCAGGGGGCTCTGGAAACACCATATATTTT. It is translated as CASSSSGGSGNTIYF.

The rearrangement joins TRBV6-6 to TRBJ2-7; TRBD2 agrees at 8 bases. Looked up from germline, CDR1 is MNHNY and CDR2 is SVGAGI (reference sequence). V shed 5 bases, J shed 2 bases, and the junction held 2 bases outside the gene matches. The CDR3 covers 13 residues. The CDR3 bases are TGTGCCAGCAGTGGCGGGGGGACCTACGAGCAGTACTTC. Its protein product is CASSGGGTYEQYF.

The rearrangement uses TRBV5-5 and TRBJ1-1; D is unclear. Germline lookup yields CDR1 SGHKS and CDR2 YYEKEE (reference sequence). The CDR3 sequence is 12 residues long. Trimming removed 7 bases from V and 0 bases from J, with 7 bases in between. The CDR3 sequence: CASRAVNTEAFF. The CDR3 DNA is TGTGCCAGCCGAGCGGTGAACACTGAAGCTTTCTTT.

V and J are TRBV28 and TRBJ2-1, with 7 bases aligning to TRBD1. This CDR3 region has 17 residues. V was clipped by 3 bases and J by 4 bases; unmatched bases: 12. Germline V gene sequence: CDR1 MDHEN, CDR2 SYDVKM. The CDR3 protein is CASSFTLRTGGYNEQFF. The CDR3 bases are TGTGCCAGCAGTTTTACTTTGCGGACAGGTGGATACAATGAGCAGTTCTTC.

The chain has TRBV9 and TRBJ2-1; TRBD2 matches at 7 bases. From germline, CDR1 is SGDLS and CDR2 YYNGEE. The CDR3 contains 15 residues. V shed 0 bases, J shed 6 bases, and the junction held 6 bases outside the gene matches. Here the CDR3 DNA reads TGTGCCAGCAGCGTAGTTGTGGGAGGGAGCAATGAGCAGTTCTTC. It yields the protein CASSVVVGGSNEQFF.

The chain couples TRBV4-2 to TRBJ1-4, with 9 bases aligning to TRBD1. Germline CDR1 reads LGHNA; CDR2 reads YNFKEQ. V lost 4 bases, J lost 0 bases, and 3 bases stayed unmatched. The CDR3 has 16 amino acids. Here the CDR3 reads CASSPTGGATNEKLFF. The CDR3 DNA follows: TGTGCCAGCAGCCCGACAGGGGGAGCAACTAATGAAAAACTGTTTTTT.

This chain joins TRBV10-3 and TRBJ2-1; D may be TRBD2 (7 bases). Germline-derived CDR1 and CDR2 are ENHRY and SYGVKD. The CDR3 extends over 16 amino acids. Deletions cut 8 bases from V and 6 bases from J, with 23 bases between. This CDR3 is CAIGGASGVEGNEQFF. The CDR3 nucleotides are TGTGCCATCGGGGGGGCCAGCGGGGTAGAGGGCAATGAGCAGTTCTTC.

This chain uses TRBV7-9 with TRBJ2-1, with D hard to call. V lost 4 bases, J lost 8 bases, and 6 bases lay in between. Germline V gene data show CDR1 as SEHNR and CDR2 as FQNEAQ (reference sequence). The CDR3 length is 11 residues. The chain's CDR3 is CASSYNDEQFF. CDR3 DNA sequence: TGTGCCAGCAGCTACAATGATGAGCAGTTCTTC.

The chain carries TRBV28 and TRBJ2-7; 7 bases are shared with TRBD2. CDR1 MDHEN and CDR2 SYDVKM come from the germline V gene. Unmatched junction bases numbered 14, after V lost 5 bases and J lost 4 bases. The CDR3 covers 16 residues. Here the CDR3 DNA reads TGTGCCAGCAGTCCCCAGGTGGCTAGCGGCGGGTACGAGCAGTACTTC. It specifies CASSPQVASGGYEQYF. The full variable domain, its missing parts supplied by reference TRBV28 and TRBJ2-7, is DVKVTQSSRYLVKRTGEKVFLECVQDMDHENMFWYRQDPGLGLRLIYFSYDVKMKEKGDIPEGYSVSREKKERFSLILESASTNQTSMYLCASSPQVASGGYEQYFGPGTRLTVT.

J is TRBJ1-2 and V is TRBV9; D not certain. Germline CDR1 and CDR2: SGDLS and YYNGEE. CDR3 length equals 13 residues. With 0 bases removed from V and 8 bases from J, the gap between germline ends came to 11 bases. CDR3 bases: TGTGCCAGCAGCGTAGGCTCCGGGGAAGGCTACACCTTC. Translated, it gives CASSVGSGEGYTF.